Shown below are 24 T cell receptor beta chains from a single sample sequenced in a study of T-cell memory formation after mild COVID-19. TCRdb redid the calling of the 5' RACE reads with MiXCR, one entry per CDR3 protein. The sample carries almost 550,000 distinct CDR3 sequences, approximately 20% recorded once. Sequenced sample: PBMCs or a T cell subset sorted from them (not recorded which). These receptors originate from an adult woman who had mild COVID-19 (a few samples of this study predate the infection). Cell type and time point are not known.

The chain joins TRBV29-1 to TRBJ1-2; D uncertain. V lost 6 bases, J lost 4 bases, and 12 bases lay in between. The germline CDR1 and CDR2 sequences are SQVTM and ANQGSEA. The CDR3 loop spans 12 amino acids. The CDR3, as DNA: TGCAGCGTCCATGATCCGGGCTATGGCTACACCTTC. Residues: CSVHDPGYGYTF.

CDR3 residues: CASSNAAGGITEAFF. In DNA, the CDR3 is TGTGCCAGCAGTAATGCCGCAGGGGGGATCACTGAAGCTTTCTTT. This rearrangement joins TRBV6-5 to TRBJ1-1; TRBD1 matches 7 bases. The V gene's germline CDR1 is MNHEY and CDR2 SVGAGI. This CDR3 has 15 amino acids. Unmatched junction bases numbered 10, after V lost 5 bases and J lost 4 bases.

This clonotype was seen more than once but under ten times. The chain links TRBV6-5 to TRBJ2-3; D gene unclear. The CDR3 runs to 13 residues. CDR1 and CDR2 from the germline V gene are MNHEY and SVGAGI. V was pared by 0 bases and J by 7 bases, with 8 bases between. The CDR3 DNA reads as TGTGCCAGCAGTTACTCGAAATCCCATACGCAGTATTTT. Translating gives CASSYSKSHTQYF.

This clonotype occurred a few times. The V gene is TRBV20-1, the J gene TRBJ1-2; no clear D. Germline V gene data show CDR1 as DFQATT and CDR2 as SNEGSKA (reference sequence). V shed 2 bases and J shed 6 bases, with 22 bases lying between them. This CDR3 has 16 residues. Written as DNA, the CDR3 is TGCAGTGCTAGAAATAGTGAACGGGGTCGTTCTAATGGCTACACCTTC. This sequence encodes CSARNSERGRSNGYTF.

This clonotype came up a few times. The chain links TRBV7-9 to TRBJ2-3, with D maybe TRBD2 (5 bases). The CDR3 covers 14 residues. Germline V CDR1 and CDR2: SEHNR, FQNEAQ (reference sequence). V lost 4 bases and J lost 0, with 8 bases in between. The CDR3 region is CASSWTSSTDTQYF. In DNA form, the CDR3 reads TGTGCCAGCAGCTGGACTTCTAGCACAGATACGCAGTATTTT.

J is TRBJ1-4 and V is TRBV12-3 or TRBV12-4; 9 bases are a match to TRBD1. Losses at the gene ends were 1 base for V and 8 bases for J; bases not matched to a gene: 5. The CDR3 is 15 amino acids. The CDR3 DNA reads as TGTGCCAGCAGTTTAGGAGACAGGGGGAGGGAAAAACTGTTTTTT. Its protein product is CASSLGDRGREKLFF.

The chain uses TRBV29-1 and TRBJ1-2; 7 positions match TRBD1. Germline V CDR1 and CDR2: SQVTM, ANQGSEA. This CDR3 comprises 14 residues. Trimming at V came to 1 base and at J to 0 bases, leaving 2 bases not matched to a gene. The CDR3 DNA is TGCAGCGTTGAAGGTGACAGGGCTAACTATGGCTACACCTTC. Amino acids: CSVEGDRANYGYTF.

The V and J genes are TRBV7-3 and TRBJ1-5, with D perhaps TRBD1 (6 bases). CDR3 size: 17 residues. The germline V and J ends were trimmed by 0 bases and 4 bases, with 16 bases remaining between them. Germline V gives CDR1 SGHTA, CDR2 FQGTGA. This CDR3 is CASSLTSDSKLNQPQHF. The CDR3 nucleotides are TGTGCCAGCAGCTTAACCTCGGACAGTAAGCTTAATCAGCCCCAGCATTTT.

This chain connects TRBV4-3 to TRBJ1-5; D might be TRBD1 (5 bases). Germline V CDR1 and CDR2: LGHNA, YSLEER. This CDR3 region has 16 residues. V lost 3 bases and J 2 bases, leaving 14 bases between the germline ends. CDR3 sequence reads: CASSHDLRGGNQPQHF. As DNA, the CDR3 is TGCGCCAGCAGCCATGATCTAAGGGGAGGCAATCAGCCCCAGCATTTT.

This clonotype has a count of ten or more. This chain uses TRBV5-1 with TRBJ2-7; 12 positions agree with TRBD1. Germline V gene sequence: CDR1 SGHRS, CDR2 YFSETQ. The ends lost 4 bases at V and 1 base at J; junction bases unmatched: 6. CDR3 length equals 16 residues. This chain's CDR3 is CASSTGTGGRSYEQYF. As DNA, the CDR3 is TGCGCCAGCAGCACCGGGACAGGGGGCCGGTCCTACGAGCAGTACTTC.

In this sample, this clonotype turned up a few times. The CDR3 spells CAWTGDRGPIPQYF. In DNA, the CDR3 is TGTGCCTGGACCGGGGACAGGGGGCCAATTCCCCAGTACTTC. This chain connects TRBV30 to TRBJ2-7; 12 bases match TRBD1. The length of the CDR3 is 14 residues. V gave up 4 bases and J gave up 10 bases; unmatched junction bases: 11. CDR1 is GTSNPN, CDR2 SVGIG, per germline (reference sequence).

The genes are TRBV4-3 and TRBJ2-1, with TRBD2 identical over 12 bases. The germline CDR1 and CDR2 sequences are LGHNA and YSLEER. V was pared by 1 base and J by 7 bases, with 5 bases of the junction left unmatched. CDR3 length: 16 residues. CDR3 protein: CASSQATSGRTNEQFF. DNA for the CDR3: TGCGCCAGCAGCCAAGCAACTAGCGGGAGGACAAATGAGCAGTTCTTC.

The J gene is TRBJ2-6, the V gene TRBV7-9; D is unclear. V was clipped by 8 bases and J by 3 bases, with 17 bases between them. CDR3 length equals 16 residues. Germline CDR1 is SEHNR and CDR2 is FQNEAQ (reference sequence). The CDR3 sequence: CASFLAQESGANVLTF. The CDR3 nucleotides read TGTGCCAGCTTCCTGGCCCAGGAAAGTGGGGCCAACGTCCTGACTTTC. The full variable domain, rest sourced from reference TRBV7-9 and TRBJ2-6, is DTGVSQNPRHKITKRGQNVTFRCDPISEHNRLYWYRQTLGQGPEFLTYFQNEAQLEKSRLLSDRFSAERPKGSFSTLEIQRTEQGDSAMYLCASFLAQESGANVLTFGAGSRLTVL.

Here the CDR3 reads CASSSAGYGELFF. CDR3 nucleotide sequence: TGTGCCAGCAGTTCGGCTGGATACGGGGAGCTGTTTTTT. The chain uses TRBV12-3 or TRBV12-4 and TRBJ2-2; D call uncertain. The CDR3 runs to 13 residues. V lost 4 bases to trimming and J lost 7 bases, with 10 bases between them.

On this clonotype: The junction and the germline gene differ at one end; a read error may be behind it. CDR3: CASSLGTLRGGELFF. Written as DNA, the CDR3 is TGTGCCAGCAGCTTAGGGACCCTAAGAGGCGGGGAGCTGTTTTTT. This sequence joins TRBV12-3 or TRBV12-4 and TRBJ2-2; either TRBD1 or TRBD2 may fit D (5 bases each). This CDR3 is built from 15 residues.

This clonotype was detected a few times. This CDR3 is CASSSDRDSNQPQHF. CDR3 coding DNA: TGTGCCAGCAGCTCAGACCGGGACAGCAATCAGCCCCAGCATTTT. The chain is built from TRBV7-9 and TRBJ1-5, with a tentative D call TRBD1 (5 bases). Germline values: CDR1 SEHNR, CDR2 FQNEAQ (reference sequence). The CDR3 contains 15 residues. Trimming took 4 bases from V and 1 from J, leaving 11 bases between them. Filled out from reference TRBV7-9 and TRBJ1-5, the complete variable domain reads DTGVSQNPRHKITKRGQNVTFRCDPISEHNRLYWYRQTLGQGPEFLTYFQNEAQLEKSRLLSDRFSAERPKGSFSTLEIQRTEQGDSAMYLCASSSDRDSNQPQHFGDGTRLSIL.

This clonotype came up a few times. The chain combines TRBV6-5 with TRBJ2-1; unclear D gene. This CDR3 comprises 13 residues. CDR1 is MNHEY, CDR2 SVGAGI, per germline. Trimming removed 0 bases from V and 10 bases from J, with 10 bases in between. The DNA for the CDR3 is TGTGCCAGCAGTTACTCGAAGGGTTTAGAGCAGTTCTTC. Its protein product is CASSYSKGLEQFF.

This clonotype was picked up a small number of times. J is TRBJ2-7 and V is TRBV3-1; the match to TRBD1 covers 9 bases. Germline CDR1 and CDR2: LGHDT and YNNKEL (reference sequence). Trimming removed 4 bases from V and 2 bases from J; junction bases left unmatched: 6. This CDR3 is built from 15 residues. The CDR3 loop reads CASSPDRGRTYEQYF. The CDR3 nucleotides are TGTGCCAGCAGCCCGGACAGGGGACGAACCTACGAGCAGTACTTC.

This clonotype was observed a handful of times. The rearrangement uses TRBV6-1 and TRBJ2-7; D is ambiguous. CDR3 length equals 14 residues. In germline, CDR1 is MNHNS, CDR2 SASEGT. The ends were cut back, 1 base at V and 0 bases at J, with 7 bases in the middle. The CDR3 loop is CASSEGPISYEQYF. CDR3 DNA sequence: TGTGCCAGCAGTGAAGGTCCTATCTCCTACGAGCAGTACTTC.

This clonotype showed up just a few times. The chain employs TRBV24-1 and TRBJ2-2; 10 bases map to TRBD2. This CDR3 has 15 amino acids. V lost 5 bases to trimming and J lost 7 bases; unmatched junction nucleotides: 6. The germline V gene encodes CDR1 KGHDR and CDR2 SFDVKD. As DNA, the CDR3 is TGTGCCACCAGTGGGCTAGCGGGAGACGTCGGGGAGCTGTTTTTT. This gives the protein CATSGLAGDVGELFF.

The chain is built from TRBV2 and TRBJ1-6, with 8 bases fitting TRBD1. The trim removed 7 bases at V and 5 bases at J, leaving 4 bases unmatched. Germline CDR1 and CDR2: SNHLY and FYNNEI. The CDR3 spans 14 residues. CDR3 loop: CASNLDRDNSPLHF. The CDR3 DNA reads TGTGCCAGCAACCTGGACAGGGATAATTCACCCCTCCACTTT. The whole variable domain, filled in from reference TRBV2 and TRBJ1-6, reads EPEVTQTPSHQVTQMGQEVILRCVPISNHLYFYWYRQILGQKVEFLVSFYNNEISEKSEIFDDQFSVERPDGSNFTLKIRSTKLEDSAMYFCASNLDRDNSPLHFGNGTRLTVT.

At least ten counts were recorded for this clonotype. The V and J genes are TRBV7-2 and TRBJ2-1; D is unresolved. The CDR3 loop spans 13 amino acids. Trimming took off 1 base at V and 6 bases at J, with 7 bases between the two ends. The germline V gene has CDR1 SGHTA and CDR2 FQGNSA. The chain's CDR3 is CASSLGAVNEQFF. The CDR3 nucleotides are TGTGCCAGCAGCTTAGGCGCCGTCAATGAGCAGTTCTTC.

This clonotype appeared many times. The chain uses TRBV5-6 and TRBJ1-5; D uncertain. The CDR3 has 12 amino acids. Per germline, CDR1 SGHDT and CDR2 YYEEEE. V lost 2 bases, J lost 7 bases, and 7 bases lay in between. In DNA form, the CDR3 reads TGTGCCAGCAGCTTATCAGGCCAGCCCCAGCATTTT. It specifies CASSLSGQPQHF.

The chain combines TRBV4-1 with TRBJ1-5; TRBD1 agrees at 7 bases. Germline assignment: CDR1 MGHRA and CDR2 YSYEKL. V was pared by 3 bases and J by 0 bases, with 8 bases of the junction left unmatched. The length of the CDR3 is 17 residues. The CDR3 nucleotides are TGCGCCAGCAGCCAGTCCCCGGGACAGAATAGCAATCAGCCCCAGCATTTT. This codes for CASSQSPGQNSNQPQHF.